The clone carrying this T cell receptor beta chain came up many times. Genomic DNA, the template, was used for profiling of the TCR beta VDJ and CDR3. Using its own MiXCR run on the reads, TCRdb lists one record per CDR3 protein. The sample has 300,000 or so distinct CDR3 sequences; 45% to 65% are singletons. The source of the sample is a study of CD8+CD57+ T cells in acquired aplastic anemia. The sequence came from a human donor with severe aplastic anemia or a healthy control (not recorded which). The sample comprised sorted CD4+, CD8+, or CD8+CD57+ T cells (not recorded which) from PBMCs.

DNA of the CDR3: TGTGCCAGCATGCTCTCTGGACCGGGTTATGGCTACACCTTC. Translation gives CASMLSGPGYGYTF. The chain has TRBV6-1 and TRBJ1-2; D ambiguous. V shed 7 bases and J shed 5 bases, with 17 bases lying between them. CDR3 length: 14 residues. Per germline, CDR1 MNHNS and CDR2 SASEGT.